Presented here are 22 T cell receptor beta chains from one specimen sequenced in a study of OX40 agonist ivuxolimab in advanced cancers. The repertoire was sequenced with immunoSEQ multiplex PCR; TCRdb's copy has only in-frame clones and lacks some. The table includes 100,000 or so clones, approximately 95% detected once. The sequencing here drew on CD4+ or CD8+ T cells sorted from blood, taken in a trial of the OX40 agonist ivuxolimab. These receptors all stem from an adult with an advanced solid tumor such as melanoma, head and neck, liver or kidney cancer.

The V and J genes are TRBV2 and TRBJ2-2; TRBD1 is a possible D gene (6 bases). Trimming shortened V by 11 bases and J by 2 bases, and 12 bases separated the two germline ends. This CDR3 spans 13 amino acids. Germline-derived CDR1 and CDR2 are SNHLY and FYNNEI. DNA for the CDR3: TGTGCCGCTGGGGGCTACAACACCGGGGAGCTGTTTTTT. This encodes CAAGGYNTGELFF. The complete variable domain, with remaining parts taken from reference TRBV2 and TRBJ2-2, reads EPEVTQTPSHQVTQMGQEVILRCVPISNHLYFYWYRQILGQKVEFLVSFYNNEISEKSEIFDDQFSVERPDGSNFTLKIRSTKLEDSAMYFCAAGGYNTGELFFGEGSRLTVL.

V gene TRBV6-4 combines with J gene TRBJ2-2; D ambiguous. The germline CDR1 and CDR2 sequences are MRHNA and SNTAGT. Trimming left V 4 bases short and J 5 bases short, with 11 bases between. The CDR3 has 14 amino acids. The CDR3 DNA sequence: TGTGCCAGCAGTGTGGGGTCCCCGACCGGGGAGCTGTTTTTT. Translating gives CASSVGSPTGELFF.

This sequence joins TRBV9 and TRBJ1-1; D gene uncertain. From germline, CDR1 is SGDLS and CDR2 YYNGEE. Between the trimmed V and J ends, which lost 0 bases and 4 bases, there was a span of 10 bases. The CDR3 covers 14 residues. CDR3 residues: CASSVEALGTEAFF. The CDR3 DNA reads TGTGCCAGCAGCGTAGAGGCCTTGGGCACTGAAGCTTTCTTT.

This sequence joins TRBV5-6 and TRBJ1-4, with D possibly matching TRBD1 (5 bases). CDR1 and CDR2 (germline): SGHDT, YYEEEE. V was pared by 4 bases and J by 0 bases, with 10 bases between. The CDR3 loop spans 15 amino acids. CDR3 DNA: TGTGCCAGCAGCCTCCAGGGAGCAACTAATGAAAAACTGTTTTTT. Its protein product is CASSLQGATNEKLFF.

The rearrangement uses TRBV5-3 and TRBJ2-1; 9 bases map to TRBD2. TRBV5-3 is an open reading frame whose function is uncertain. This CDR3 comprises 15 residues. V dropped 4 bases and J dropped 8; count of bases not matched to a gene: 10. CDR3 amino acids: CARSNPGLAGDEQFF. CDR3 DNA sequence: TGTGCCAGAAGCAATCCGGGACTAGCTGGCGATGAGCAGTTCTTC.

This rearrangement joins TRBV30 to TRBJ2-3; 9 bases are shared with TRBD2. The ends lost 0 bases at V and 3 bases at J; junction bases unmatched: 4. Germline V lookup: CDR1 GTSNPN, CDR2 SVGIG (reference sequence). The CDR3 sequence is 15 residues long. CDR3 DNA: TGTGCCTGGAGTGTATTAGCGGGGGAAACAGATACGCAGTATTTT. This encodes CAWSVLAGETDTQYF.

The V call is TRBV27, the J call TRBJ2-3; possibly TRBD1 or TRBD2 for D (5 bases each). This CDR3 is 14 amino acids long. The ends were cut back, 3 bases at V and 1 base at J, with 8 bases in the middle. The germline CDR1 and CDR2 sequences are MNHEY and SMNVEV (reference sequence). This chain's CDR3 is CASSFLGGTDTQYF. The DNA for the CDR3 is TGTGCCAGCAGTTTTCTGGGGGGCACAGATACGCAGTATTTT.

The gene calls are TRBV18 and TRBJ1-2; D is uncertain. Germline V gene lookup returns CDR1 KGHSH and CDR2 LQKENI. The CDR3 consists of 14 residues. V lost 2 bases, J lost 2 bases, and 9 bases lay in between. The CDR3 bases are TGTGCCAGCTCACCAGAGAATTCAAACTATGGCTACACCTTC. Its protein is CASSPENSNYGYTF.

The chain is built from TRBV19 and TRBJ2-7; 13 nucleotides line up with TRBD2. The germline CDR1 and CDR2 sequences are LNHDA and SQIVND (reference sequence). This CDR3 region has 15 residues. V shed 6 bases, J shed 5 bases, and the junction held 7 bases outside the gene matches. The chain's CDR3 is CASSPAGTSGDEQYF. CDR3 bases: TGTGCCAGTAGCCCTGCCGGGACTAGCGGGGACGAGCAGTACTTC.

The DNA of the CDR3 is TGTGCCAGCTCACTCCCGGGCTCTGGAAACACCATATATTTT. This sequence encodes CASSLPGSGNTIYF. This chain uses TRBV18 with TRBJ1-3, with unresolved D. Germline lookup yields CDR1 KGHSH and CDR2 LQKENI. This CDR3 has 14 amino acids. Trimming took off 4 bases at V and 0 bases at J, with 7 bases between the two ends.

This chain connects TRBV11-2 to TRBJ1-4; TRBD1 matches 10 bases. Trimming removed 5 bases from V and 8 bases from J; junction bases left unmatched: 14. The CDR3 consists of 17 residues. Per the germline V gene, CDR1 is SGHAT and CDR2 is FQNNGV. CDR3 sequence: CASSPVPSGTGEEKLFF. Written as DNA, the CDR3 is TGTGCCAGCAGCCCCGTACCCTCCGGGACAGGGGAGGAAAAACTGTTTTTT.

In DNA form, the CDR3 reads TGTGCCAGCAGTTTATCAGGGGAGGCCTACGAGCAGTACTTC. Amino acids: CASSLSGEAYEQYF. The rearrangement uses TRBV27 and TRBJ2-7; tentative D call: TRBD2 (6 bases). The V gene lost 0 bases and the J gene lost 2 bases, with 8 bases spanning the gap. There are 14 residues in the CDR3. Germline V gene lookup returns CDR1 MNHEY and CDR2 SMNVEV (reference sequence).

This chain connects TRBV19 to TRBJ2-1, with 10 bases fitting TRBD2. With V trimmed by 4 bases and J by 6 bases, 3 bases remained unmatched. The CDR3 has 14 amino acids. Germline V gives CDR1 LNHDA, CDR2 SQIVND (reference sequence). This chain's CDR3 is CASSRSSGSNEQFF. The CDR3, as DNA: TGTGCCAGTAGTAGGTCTAGCGGGAGCAATGAGCAGTTCTTC.

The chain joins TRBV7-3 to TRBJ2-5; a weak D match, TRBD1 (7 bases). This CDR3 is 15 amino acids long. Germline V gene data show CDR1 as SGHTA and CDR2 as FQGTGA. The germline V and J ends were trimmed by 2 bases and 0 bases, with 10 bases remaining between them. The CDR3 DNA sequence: TGTGCCAGCAGCTTAGGAGGGGGCTACCAAGAGACCCAGTACTTC. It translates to CASSLGGGYQETQYF.

CDR3 nucleotide sequence: TGTGCCAGCAGCGCCCCCCACGGTACCTCTAATGAAAAACTGTTTTTT. It yields the protein CASSAPHGTSNEKLFF. The J gene is TRBJ1-4, the V gene TRBV9; no definite D call. V lost 3 bases, J lost 3 bases, and 15 bases lay in between. Looked up from germline, CDR1 is SGDLS and CDR2 is YYNGEE. The CDR3 consists of 16 residues.

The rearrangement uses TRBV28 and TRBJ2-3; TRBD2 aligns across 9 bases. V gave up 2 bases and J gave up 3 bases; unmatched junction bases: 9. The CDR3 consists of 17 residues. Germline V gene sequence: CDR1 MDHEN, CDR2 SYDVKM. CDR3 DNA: TGTGCCAGCAGTTTAACCCTAGCGGGAAAACAAACAGATACGCAGTATTTT. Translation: CASSLTLAGKQTDTQYF.

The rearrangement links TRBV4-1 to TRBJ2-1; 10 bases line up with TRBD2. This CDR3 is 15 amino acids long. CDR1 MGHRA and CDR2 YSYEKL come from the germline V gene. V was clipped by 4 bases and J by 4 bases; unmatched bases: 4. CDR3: CASSPVSGRYNEQFF. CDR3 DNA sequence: TGCGCCAGCAGCCCAGTTAGCGGGAGGTACAATGAGCAGTTCTTC.

CDR3 residues: CASSPTGTWETQYF. CDR3 nucleotide sequence: TGTGCCAGCAGCCCTACCGGGACATGGGAGACCCAGTACTTC. The chain employs TRBV28 and TRBJ2-5; maybe TRBD1 (6 bases). Germline CDR1 reads MDHEN; CDR2 reads SYDVKM. The germline V and J ends were trimmed by 6 bases and 5 bases, with 16 bases remaining between them. The length of the CDR3 is 14 residues.

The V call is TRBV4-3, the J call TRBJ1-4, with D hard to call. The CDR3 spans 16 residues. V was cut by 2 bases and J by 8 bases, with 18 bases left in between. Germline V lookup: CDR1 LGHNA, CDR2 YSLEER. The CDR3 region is CASSQTDRAGLEKLFF. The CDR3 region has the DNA TGCGCCAGCAGCCAAACGGATAGGGCAGGCCTCGAAAAACTGTTTTTT.

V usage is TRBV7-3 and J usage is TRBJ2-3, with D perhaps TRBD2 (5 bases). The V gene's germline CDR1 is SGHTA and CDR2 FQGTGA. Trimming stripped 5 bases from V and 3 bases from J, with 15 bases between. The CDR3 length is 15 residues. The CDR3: CASSPSGITTDTQYF. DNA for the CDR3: TGTGCCAGCAGCCCATCCGGGATAACAACAGATACGCAGTATTTT.

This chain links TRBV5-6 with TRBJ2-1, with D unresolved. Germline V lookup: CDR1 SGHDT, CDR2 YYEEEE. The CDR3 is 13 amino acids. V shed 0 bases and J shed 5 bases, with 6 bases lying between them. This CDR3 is CASSLVADNEQFF. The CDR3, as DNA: TGTGCCAGCAGCTTGGTGGCAGACAATGAGCAGTTCTTC.

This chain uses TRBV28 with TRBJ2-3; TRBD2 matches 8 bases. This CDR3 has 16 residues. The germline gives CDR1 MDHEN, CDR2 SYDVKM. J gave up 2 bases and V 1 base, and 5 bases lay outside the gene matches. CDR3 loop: CASSLSRGALTDTQYF. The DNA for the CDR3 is TGTGCCAGCAGTTTATCGCGGGGGGCCCTCACAGATACGCAGTATTTT.